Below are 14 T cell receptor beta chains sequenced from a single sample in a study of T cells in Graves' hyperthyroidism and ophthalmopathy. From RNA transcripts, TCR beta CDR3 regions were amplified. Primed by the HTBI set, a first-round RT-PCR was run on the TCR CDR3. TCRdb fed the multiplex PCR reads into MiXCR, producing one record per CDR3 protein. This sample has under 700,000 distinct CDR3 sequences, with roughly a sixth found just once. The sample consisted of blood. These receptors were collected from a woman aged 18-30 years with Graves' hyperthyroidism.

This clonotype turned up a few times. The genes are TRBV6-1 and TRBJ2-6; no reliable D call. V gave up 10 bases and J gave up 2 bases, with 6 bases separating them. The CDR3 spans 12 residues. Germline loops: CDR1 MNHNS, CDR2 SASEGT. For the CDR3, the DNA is TGTGCCACCGACACTGGGGCCAACGTCCTGACTTTC. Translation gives CATDTGANVLTF.

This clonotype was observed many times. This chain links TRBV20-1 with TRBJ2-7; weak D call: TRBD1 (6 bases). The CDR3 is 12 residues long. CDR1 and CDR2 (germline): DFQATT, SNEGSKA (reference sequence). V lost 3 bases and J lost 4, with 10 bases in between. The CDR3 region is CSARVGAYEQYF. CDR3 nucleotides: TGCAGTGCTAGGGTGGGGGCTTACGAGCAGTACTTC.

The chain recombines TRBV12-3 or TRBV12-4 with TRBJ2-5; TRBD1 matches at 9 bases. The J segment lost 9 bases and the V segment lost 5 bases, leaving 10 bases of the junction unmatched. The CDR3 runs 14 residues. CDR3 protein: CASSQDTGGGAQYF. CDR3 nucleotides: TGTGCCAGCAGTCAGGATACAGGGGGCGGGGCCCAGTACTTC.

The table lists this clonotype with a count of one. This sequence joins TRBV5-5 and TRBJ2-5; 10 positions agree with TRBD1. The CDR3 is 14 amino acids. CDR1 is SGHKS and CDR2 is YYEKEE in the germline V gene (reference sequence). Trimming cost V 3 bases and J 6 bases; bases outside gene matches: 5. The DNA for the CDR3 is TGTGCCAGCAGCTCGACAGGGGGCTGGCAGACCCAGTACTTC. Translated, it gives CASSSTGGWQTQYF.

The chain's CDR3 is CATSRVSSYNEQYF. The CDR3 coding sequence is TGTGCCACCAGCAGAGTAAGCTCCTACAATGAGCAGTACTTC. V and J are TRBV15 and TRBJ2-1; D is ambiguous. The tail of the sequence fits TRBJ2-7 better, so the J call may be wrong. Germline V CDR1 and CDR2: LNHNV, YYDKDF (reference sequence). This CDR3 is 14 amino acids long.

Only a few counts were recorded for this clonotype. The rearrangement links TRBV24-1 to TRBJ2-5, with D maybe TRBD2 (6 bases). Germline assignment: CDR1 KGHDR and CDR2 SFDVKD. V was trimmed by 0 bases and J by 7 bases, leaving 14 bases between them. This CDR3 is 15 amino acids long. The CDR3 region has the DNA TGTGCCACCAGTGATTTGGGAGGGAAGGAGGTGACCCAGTACTTC. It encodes CATSDLGGKEVTQYF.

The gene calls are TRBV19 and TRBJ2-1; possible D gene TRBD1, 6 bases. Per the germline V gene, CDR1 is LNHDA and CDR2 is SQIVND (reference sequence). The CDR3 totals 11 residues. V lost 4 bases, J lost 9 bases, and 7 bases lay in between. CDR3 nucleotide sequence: TGTGCCAGTAGTAGCAGGGGTGAGCAGTTCTTC. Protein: CASSSRGEQFF.

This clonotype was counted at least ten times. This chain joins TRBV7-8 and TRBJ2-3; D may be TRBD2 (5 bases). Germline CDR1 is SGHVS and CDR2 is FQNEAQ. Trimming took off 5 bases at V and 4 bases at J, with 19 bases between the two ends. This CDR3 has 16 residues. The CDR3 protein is CASSALLGPGPDTQYF. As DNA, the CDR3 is TGTGCCAGCAGCGCGTTACTAGGACCAGGCCCAGATACGCAGTATTTT.

CDR3 region: CASSSQDRPRDYGYTF. The CDR3, as DNA: TGTGCCAGCAGCTCCCAGGACAGGCCCCGGGACTATGGCTACACCTTC. This chain uses TRBV7-9 with TRBJ1-2, with 7 nucleotides matching TRBD1. The CDR3 has 16 amino acids. The V gene end was trimmed by 4 bases and the J gene end by 3 bases; junction bases not matched to a gene: 11. Per the germline V gene, CDR1 is SEHNR and CDR2 is FQNEAQ (reference sequence).

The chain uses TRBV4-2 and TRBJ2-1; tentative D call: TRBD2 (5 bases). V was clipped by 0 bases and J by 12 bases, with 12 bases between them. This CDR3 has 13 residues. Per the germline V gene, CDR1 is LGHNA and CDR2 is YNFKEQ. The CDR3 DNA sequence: TGTGCCAGCAGCCAAGACGAGGGTGCTCGGCAGTTCTTC. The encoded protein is CASSQDEGARQFF.

As DNA, the CDR3 is TGCAGTGCTAGAGATCTGACTAGCGGGGGCGACGAGCAGTACTTC. This encodes CSARDLTSGGDEQYF. The genes are TRBV20-1 and TRBJ2-7, with 12 bases fitting TRBD2. The V and J ends lost 0 bases and 5 bases, in that order; junction bases with no gene match: 5. The CDR3 is made up of 15 amino acids. Germline V gives CDR1 DFQATT, CDR2 SNEGSKA (reference sequence).

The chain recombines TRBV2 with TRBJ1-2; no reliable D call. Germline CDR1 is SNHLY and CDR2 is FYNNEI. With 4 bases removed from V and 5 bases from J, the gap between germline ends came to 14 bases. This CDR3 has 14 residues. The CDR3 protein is CASSAEVKGYGYTF. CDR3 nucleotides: TGTGCCAGCAGTGCAGAAGTCAAAGGGTATGGCTACACCTTC.

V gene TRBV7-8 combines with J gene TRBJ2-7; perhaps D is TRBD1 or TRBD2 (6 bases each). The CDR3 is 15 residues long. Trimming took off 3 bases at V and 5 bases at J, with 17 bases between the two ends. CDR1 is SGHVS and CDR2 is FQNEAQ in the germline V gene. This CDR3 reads CASSLAHGGPHEQYF. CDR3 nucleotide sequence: TGTGCCAGCAGCTTGGCACACGGGGGCCCCCACGAGCAGTACTTC.

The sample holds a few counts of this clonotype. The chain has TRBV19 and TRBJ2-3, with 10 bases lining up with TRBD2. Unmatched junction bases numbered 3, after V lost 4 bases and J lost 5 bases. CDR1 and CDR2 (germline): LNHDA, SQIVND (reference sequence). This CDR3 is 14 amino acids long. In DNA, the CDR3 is TGTGCCAGTAGTAGTAGCGGGGGGAAAGATACGCAGTATTTT. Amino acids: CASSSSGGKDTQYF.